Sequencing of this T cell receptor beta chain was carried out in a study of blood T cell repertoires in COVID-19 (dated by TCRdb to about 2020). Notes on the research overall: Samples covering the acute and convalescent phases of COVID-19 were provided by collaborators in the United States, Italy and Spain. The dataset comprised deeply sampled blood TCRbeta repertoires from subjects exposed to, actively infected with, or recovered from COVID-19. The prospective study material was composed of cDNA or gDNA derived from T cells, B-cell-depleted T cells, or PBMCs. Samples were obtained from the ongoing ImmuneRACE study (first 160 participants) and from 1,200 or so subjects provided by 6 global collaborators. The repertoires were released in a freely available public database intended as a resource for research on the immune response to SARS-CoV-2. Where available, HLA class I and class II types were taken from metadata supplied by the sample provider and were not determined by assay-based typing. The sample metadata nearly always contained a de-identified subject ID, COVID-19 status, age in years and sex.

Each collaborating institution followed its own protocols to collect whole blood in K2EDTA tubes. For TCRbeta analysis, collaborators shipped samples as frozen whole blood, isolated PBMCs, or DNA extracted from either of those sample types. Details on this clone: Its antigen specificity is not known. There are no base qualities to consult, and no much larger clone falls within one base.

Results the study describes overall, beyond this receptor: The amount of clinical and demographic metadata varied by source and participant and was provided uncurated.

Here V drops 7 bases and J drops 5 bases, and the junction holds 9 bases not matched to any gene. As encoded in the germline V gene, CDR1 is SNHLY while CDR2 is FYNNEI. The CDR3 starts with the cysteine, ends with the phenylalanine, and has 14 residues. Kept here is only the CDR3 DNA, which spans 42 bases and is read in frame from base 1. TCRbeta CDR3 regions were amplified from genomic DNA by means of the immunoSEQ Assay, a bias-controlled multiplex PCR. The study's own analysis went as follows. Nucleated cell counts per sample were estimated from amplification of reference gene primers within the assay. To quantify the absolute abundance of each unique TCRbeta CDR3 rearrangement, sequence reads were collapsed and filtered. For each sample, productive Simpson clonality was calculated as the square root of Simpson's diversity index across productive rearrangements. TCRdb mirrors the immuneACCESS table, restricted to in-frame sequences. Some clones are absent from its copies; in checked studies, under half trace to an unresolved V gene, and the reason for the others is unknown. Clonal size and the V and J genes are those of that table, whereas D and trimming came from the DNA. The sample records some 56,000 clones, over 75% of which are singletons. The ten largest clones take up roughly 6.7% of the sample.

This chain is built from TRBV2 and TRBJ1-2, with 8 bases matching TRBD1. The material sequenced was peripheral blood. This clonotype was sampled from a man between 60 and 70 years old with acute or convalescent COVID-19. The CDR3 loop reads CASTWTGTLYGYTF. The DNA reads as follows: TGTGCCAGCACTTGGACAGGGACGCTATATGGCTACACCTTC.